This T cell receptor beta chain was recorded in a study of early T cells in non-severe SARS-CoV-2 infection. Turning to the study itself: The study sequenced bulk RNA from unsorted whole blood, with chains unpaired.

General observations from the study: Matching against VDJdb likely underestimated virus-specific expansions, favoring anti-spike CD8.

There are 15 residues in the CDR3. Looked up from germline, CDR1 is LGHNA and CDR2 is YNFKEQ. With 0 bases removed from V and 9 bases from J, the gap between germline ends came to 12 bases. MiXCR, applied by TCRdb to the 5' RACE reads, yields one record per CDR3 protein. Among around 60,000 distinct CDR3 sequences listed, approximately 10% were seen once. This clonotype showed up many times. The target antigen is unknown. V gene TRBV4-2 combines with J gene TRBJ1-6, with D perhaps matching TRBD1 (6 bases). The sequence derives from an adult who was a healthcare worker with PCR-confirmed SARS-CoV-2 infection or an uninfected control (not recorded which). Sequencing was performed on whole blood, taken at baseline. The CDR3 protein is CASSQDVAGVSPLHF. CDR3 nucleotides: TGTGCCAGCAGCCAAGATGTCGCAGGGGTTTCACCCCTCCACTTT.